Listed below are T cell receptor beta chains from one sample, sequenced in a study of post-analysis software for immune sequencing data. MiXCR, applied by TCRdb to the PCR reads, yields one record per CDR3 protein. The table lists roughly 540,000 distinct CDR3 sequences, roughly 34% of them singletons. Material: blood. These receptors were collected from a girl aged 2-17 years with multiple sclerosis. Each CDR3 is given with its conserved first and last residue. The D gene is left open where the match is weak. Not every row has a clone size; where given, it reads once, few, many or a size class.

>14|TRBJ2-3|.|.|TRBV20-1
TGCAGTGCTAGAGTCGGCGACGGCACAGATACGCAGTATTTT
CSARVGDGTDTQYF
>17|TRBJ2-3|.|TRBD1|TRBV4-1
TGCACCAGCAGCCAACTGGACAGGGGTCTGAACACAGATACGCAGTATTTT
CTSSQLDRGLNTDTQYF
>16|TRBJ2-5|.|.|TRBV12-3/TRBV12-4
TGTGCCAGCAGTTTAGAGGGTAGGGGGACCCAAGAGACCCAGTACTTC
CASSLEGRGTQETQYF
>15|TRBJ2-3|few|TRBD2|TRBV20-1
TGCAGTGCTAGAGATACCGGCGGGGGGGCGTATACGCAGTATTTT
CSARDTGGGAYTQYF
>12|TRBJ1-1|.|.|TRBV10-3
TGTGCCATCCGGGACGGGAACACTGAAGCTTTCTTT
CAIRDGNTEAFF
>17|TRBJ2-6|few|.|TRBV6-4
TGTGCCAGCAGTGACACATTAAGGATTGCTGGGGCCAACGTCCTGACTTTC
CASSDTLRIAGANVLTF
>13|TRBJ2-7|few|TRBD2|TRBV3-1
TGTGCCAGCAGCCAACAGCGGGGGACCGGGACGTACTTC
CASSQQRGTGTYF
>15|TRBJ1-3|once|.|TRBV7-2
TGTGCCAGCAGCACGAACGCAGGGGCTGGAAACACCATATATTTT
CASSTNAGAGNTIYF
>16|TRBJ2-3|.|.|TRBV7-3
TGTGCCAGCAGCTCCCGCCTATCCCCCGTTACAGATACGCAGTATTTT
CASSSRLSPVTDTQYF
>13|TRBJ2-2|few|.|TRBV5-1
TGCGCCAGCAGCTTGGGTTTCACCGGGGAGCTGTTTTTT
CASSLGFTGELFF
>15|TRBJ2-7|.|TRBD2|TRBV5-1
TGCGCCAGCAGCTGGGAGCGGGGGAGCGTCTACGAGCAGTACTTC
CASSWERGSVYEQYF
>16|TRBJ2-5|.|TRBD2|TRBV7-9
TGTGCCAGCAGCCCCAGGACTAGCGGGGACTCCAATGAGCAGTACTTC
CASSPRTSGDSNEQYF
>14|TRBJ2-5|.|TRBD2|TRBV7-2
TGTGCCAGCAGCTCCGGACTAGGATCCTATGAGCAGTACTTC
CASSSGLGSYEQYF
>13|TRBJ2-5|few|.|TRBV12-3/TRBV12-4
TGTGCCAGCAGTTTGCTAGGCGTAGAGACCCAGTACTTC
CASSLLGVETQYF
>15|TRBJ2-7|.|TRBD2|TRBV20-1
TGCAGTGCGATCACTAGCGGGCGTTACTCCTACGAGCAGTACTTC
CSAITSGRYSYEQYF
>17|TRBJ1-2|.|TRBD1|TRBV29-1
TGCAGCGTTGATGGGATTAGGGGACAGTTAGCTAACTATGGCTACACCTTC
CSVDGIRGQLANYGYTF
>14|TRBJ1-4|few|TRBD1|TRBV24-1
TGTGCCACCAGTGATGGGACAGGGGTTGAAAAACTGTTTTTT
CATSDGTGVEKLFF
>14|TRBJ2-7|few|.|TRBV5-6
TGTGCCAGCAGCGTTGGGACTCCAACGGAAGAGCAGTACTTC
CASSVGTPTEEQYF
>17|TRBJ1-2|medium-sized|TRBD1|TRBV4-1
TGCGCCAGCAGCGGAGGGGGGAGGGGGCCTTGGATCTCTGGCTACACCTTC
CASSGGGRGPWISGYTF
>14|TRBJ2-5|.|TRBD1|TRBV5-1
TGCGCCAGCAGCGTAGGACAGGGAAAAGAGACCCAGTACTTC
CASSVGQGKETQYF
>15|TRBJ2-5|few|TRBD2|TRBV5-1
TGCGCCAGCAGACGCCTAGAGCGGGGGCAAGAGACCCAGTACTTC
CASRRLERGQETQYF
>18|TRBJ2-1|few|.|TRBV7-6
TGTGCCAGCAGCCGTACAACAGGGACACCTAGGGTATACAATGAGCAGTTCTTC
CASSRTTGTPRVYNEQFF